The 12 T cell receptor beta chains given below trace back to one sample, sequenced in a study of cytomegalovirus exposure and HLA in healthy donors. A multiplex PCR was run with 60 Vbeta primers and 13 Jbeta primers. Sequencing was performed with immunoSEQ multiplex PCR; in TCRdb, only in-frame clones are kept and a portion is missing. The repertoire holds 75,000 to 95,000 clones, with 70% to 80% as singletons. Sample: PBMCs. These receptors came from a human donor in good health.

The chain is built from TRBV27 and TRBJ1-1, with unresolved D. The CDR3 covers 11 residues. V shed 7 bases and J shed 4 bases, with 7 bases lying between them. Germline V gives CDR1 MNHEY, CDR2 SMNVEV (reference sequence). The CDR3 loop reads CASKNGTEAFF. The CDR3 region has the DNA TGTGCCAGCAAAAACGGCACTGAAGCTTTCTTT.

The genes are TRBV7-9 and TRBJ1-1; 9 bases map to TRBD1. Trimming removed 7 bases from V and 1 base from J; junction bases left unmatched: 13. This CDR3 has 17 amino acids. Germline CDR1 is SEHNR and CDR2 is FQNEAQ (reference sequence). The CDR3 loop is CASIRQGGSSRNTEAFF. The DNA for the CDR3 is TGTGCCAGCATCAGACAGGGGGGTTCTTCGAGGAACACTGAAGCTTTCTTT.

On this clone itself: This same CDR3 is encoded by further DNA sequences in the sample. The genes are TRBV5-1 and TRBJ2-7, with TRBD1 as a possible D gene (6 bases). The CDR3 spans 14 residues. Germline loops: CDR1 SGHRS, CDR2 YFSETQ. The germline V and J ends were trimmed by 0 bases and 3 bases, with 10 bases remaining between them. In DNA, the CDR3 is TGCGCCAGCAGCTTGGGGCAGGGGTACTACGAGCAGTACTTC. Its translation is CASSLGQGYYEQYF.

The chain carries TRBV7-2 and TRBJ2-5; 10 positions agree with TRBD2. Germline lookup yields CDR1 SGHTA and CDR2 FQGNSA. The CDR3 contains 16 residues. V dropped 3 bases and J dropped 4; count of bases not matched to a gene: 8. The CDR3 spells CASSLSVAGGGETQYF. The CDR3 DNA follows: TGTGCCAGCAGCTTGTCGGTAGCGGGGGGAGGAGAGACCCAGTACTTC.

The CDR3, as DNA: TGCGCCAGCAGCGCGACAGGGAAAGGCTACGAGCAGTACTTC. Protein sequence: CASSATGKGYEQYF. J is TRBJ2-7 and V is TRBV5-1; 7 bases agree with TRBD1. The CDR3 is made up of 14 amino acids. V lost 4 bases, J lost 3 bases, and 7 bases stayed unmatched. CDR1 and CDR2 (germline): SGHRS, YFSETQ.

The table lists this clone with a count of one. The chain joins TRBV2 to TRBJ1-5, with 8 bases aligning to TRBD1. J was trimmed by 4 bases and V by 3 bases; bases with no gene match: 5. CDR3 length equals 15 residues. The V gene's germline CDR1 is SNHLY and CDR2 FYNNEI. In nucleotides, the CDR3 is TGTGCCAGCAGTGAGGTAACAGGGGGAAATCAGCCCCAGCATTTT. Its translation: CASSEVTGGNQPQHF. The full variable domain, in which reference TRBV2 and TRBJ1-5 provide the parts outside the CDR3, is EPEVTQTPSHQVTQMGQEVILRCVPISNHLYFYWYRQILGQKVEFLVSFYNNEISEKSEIFDDQFSVERPDGSNFTLKIRSTKLEDSAMYFCASSEVTGGNQPQHFGDGTRLSIL.

This clone was found once. This sequence joins TRBV14 and TRBJ2-7; possible D gene TRBD1, 6 bases. From germline, CDR1 is SGHDN and CDR2 FVKESK. The V gene lost 1 base and the J gene lost 3 bases, with 19 bases spanning the gap. The CDR3 has 17 amino acids. CDR3 nucleotides: TGTGCCAGCAGCCAAGGACTGCTCAGGGGTGGGAGCTACGAGCAGTACTTC. Its translation is CASSQGLLRGGSYEQYF.

As concerns this clone: An end of the junction does not agree with germline; a read error may underlie this. The chain joins TRBV5-6 to TRBJ1-1, with D possibly being TRBD1 (5 bases). This CDR3 contains 12 residues. Germline CDR1 is SGHDT and CDR2 is YYEEEE. The CDR3 sequence: CVSSLGVTEAFF. The CDR3 DNA reads TGTGTCAGCAGCTTAGGGGTTACTGAAGCTTTCTTT.

This chain joins TRBV6-1 and TRBJ2-5; 11 positions agree with TRBD1. The end of the DNA fits TRBJ2-7 better, so the J call may be wrong. CDR3 length: 15 amino acids. CDR1 is MNHNS, CDR2 SASEGT, per germline. The CDR3 DNA is TGTGCCAGCAGTGAAGCAGGGACAGGGGGCTACGAGCAGTACTTC. Translated: CASSEAGTGGYEQYF.

V is TRBV13 and J is TRBJ2-5; 10 nucleotides match TRBD2. The CDR3 loop spans 15 amino acids. With V trimmed by 1 base and J by 4 bases, 3 bases remained unmatched. Germline V lookup: CDR1 PRHDT, CDR2 FYEKMQ (reference sequence). The CDR3: CASSLELAGIETQYF. CDR3 in DNA: TGTGCCAGCAGCTTAGAACTAGCGGGGATAGAGACCCAGTACTTC.

This rearrangement joins TRBV5-1 to TRBJ2-5; D is possibly TRBD1 (5 bases). The germline V and J ends were trimmed by 7 bases and 4 bases, with 14 bases remaining between them. Per germline, CDR1 SGHRS and CDR2 YFSETQ. This CDR3 is 13 amino acids long. As DNA, the CDR3 is TGCGCCAGCCGGTGGGGCGGCGGAGAGACCCAGTACTTC. It yields the protein CASRWGGGETQYF. Variable domain in full (rest from reference TRBV5-1 and TRBJ2-5): KAGVTQTPRYLIKTRGQQVTLSCSPISGHRSVSWYQQTPGQGLQFLFEYFSETQRNKGNFPGRFSGRQFSNSRSEMNVSTLELGDSALYLCASRWGGGETQYFGPGTRLLVL.

Concerning this clone: One end of the junction varies from germline; a read error may be responsible. V usage is TRBV4-3 and J usage is TRBJ1-2, with TRBD1 matching 10 bases. Germline V gene sequence: CDR1 LGHNA, CDR2 YSLEER. The CDR3 has 16 residues. CDR3 residues: CASSQEGTGVLYGYPF. CDR3 nucleotides: TGCGCCAGCAGCCAAGAAGGGACAGGGGTCCTCTATGGCTACCCCTTC.